This T cell receptor (beta chain) was recorded in a study of glioma-infiltrating T cells. Findings and limits, study-wide: Tissue and blood shared very few CDR3 sequences. Gliomas, especially low-grade, showed above-expected tissue-blood divergence; non-neoplastic patients showed below.

This CDR3 comprises 14 residues. The germline gives CDR1 MNHEY, CDR2 SVGEGT. A word on this clonotype: Its antigen is as yet unknown. The junction departs from the called germline gene at one end, perhaps through a read error.

Amplification of TCR alpha and beta CDR3 regions from RNA used iRepertoire nested multiplex PCR. Tissue mRNA or PBMC total RNA, 100-400 ng, went into one-step reverse transcription and amplification. TCRdb re-called the multiplex PCR reads with MiXCR, one entry per CDR3 protein. The table records around 99,000 distinct CDR3 sequences, around 25% of them present only once. The TCR was taken from a human donor with low-grade glioma or glioblastoma, undergoing nonglioma brain surgery, or in good health (not recorded which). The chain links TRBV6-2 or TRBV6-3 to TRBJ1-6; D is possibly TRBD1 (5 bases). Sequencing was carried out using glioma tissue, nonneoplastic brain tissue, or PBMCs (not recorded which). CDR3: CAGSYGAGTTPLHF. DNA of the CDR3: TGTGCCGGCAGTTACGGGGCAGGGACCACACCCCTCCACTTT.